A single sample is the source of the 18 T cell receptor beta chains below, sequenced in a study of identical twins. TCRdb fed the 5' RACE reads into MiXCR, producing one record per CDR3 protein. This table has some 560,000 distinct CDR3 sequences, roughly 9.5% appearing once. This sample was also put to use in a study of yellow fever vaccine responses in identical twins.

The sequencing input was PBMCs. All receptors derive from a woman aged 18-30 years in good health.

The CDR3 DNA reads TGCAGTGCTAGTGTGGCAAGCGGGGGCGAGCAGTACTTC. It specifies CSASVASGGEQYF. This chain links TRBV20-1 with TRBJ2-7, with TRBD2 matching 8 bases. Germline V gives CDR1 DFQATT, CDR2 SNEGSKA (reference sequence). V gave up 3 bases and J gave up 6 bases; unmatched junction bases: 7. This CDR3 is 13 amino acids long.

This clonotype was seen ten or more times. J is TRBJ2-2 and V is TRBV7-6; D gene uncertain. Germline CDR1 SGHVS, CDR2 FNYEAQ. This CDR3 is 12 amino acids long. The V end lost 1 base, the J end lost 7 bases, and 4 bases lay between the germline ends. Here the CDR3 DNA reads TGTGCCAGCAGCTTAGTTGTCGGGGAGCTGTTTTTT. Translated, it gives CASSLVVGELFF.

The CDR3 DNA sequence: TGTGCCACCAGCAGAGAGGGGCGGGAGGCCGGCACCTTC. The encoded protein is CATSREGREAGTF. V and J are TRBV15 and TRBJ1-2; tentative D call: TRBD1 (5 bases). Between the trimmed V and J ends, which lost 0 bases and 13 bases, there was a span of 15 bases. The CDR3 loop spans 13 amino acids. From germline, CDR1 is LNHNV and CDR2 YYDKDF (reference sequence).

The table lists this clonotype with many counts. This chain uses TRBV9 with TRBJ1-4; 9 bases are a match to TRBD1. Germline-derived CDR1 and CDR2 are SGDLS and YYNGEE. Trimming at V came to 4 bases and at J to 7 bases, leaving 8 bases not matched to a gene. CDR3 length equals 15 residues. The CDR3 loop reads CASSFRQGDGEKLFF. The CDR3 DNA follows: TGTGCCAGCAGCTTTCGACAGGGGGATGGTGAAAAACTGTTTTTT. Full variable domain (missing parts from reference TRBV9 and TRBJ1-4): DSGVTQTPKHLITATGQRVTLRCSPRSGDLSVYWYQQSLDQGLQFLIQYYNGEERAKGNILERFSAQQFPDLHSELNLSSLELGDSALYFCASSFRQGDGEKLFFGSGTQLSVL.

This clonotype was observed at least ten times. The chain links TRBV6-1 to TRBJ1-1; TRBD1 is a possible D gene (6 bases). From germline, CDR1 is MNHNS and CDR2 SASEGT. The V end was cut by 4 bases, the J end by 3 bases, with 9 bases between. The CDR3 extends over 13 amino acids. The CDR3 sequence is CASSGYRDTEAFF. The CDR3 nucleotides read TGTGCCAGCAGTGGTTACAGGGACACTGAAGCTTTCTTT.

The J gene is TRBJ2-3, the V gene TRBV20-1; D might be TRBD1 (6 bases). Germline V gene sequence: CDR1 DFQATT, CDR2 SNEGSKA (reference sequence). The V and J ends lost 2 bases and 4 bases respectively, with 16 bases between them. CDR3 size: 15 residues. CDR3 sequence: CSARRGSGNPDTQYF. The DNA for the CDR3 is TGCAGTGCTAGAAGGGGGAGTGGTAATCCAGATACGCAGTATTTT.

Concerning this clonotype: Relative to the germline gene, one junction end is altered; a read error may explain this. The gene calls are TRBV3-1 and TRBJ2-3; 9 bases line up with TRBD2. This CDR3 is built from 18 residues. Looked up from germline, CDR1 is LGHDT and CDR2 is YNNKEL (reference sequence). The CDR3 is CASTQGRWTSDSTDTQYF. The CDR3 DNA follows: TGTGCCAGCACCCAAGGGCGGTGGACTAGCGATAGCACAGATACGCAGTATTTT.

This clonotype was counted a few times. The rearrangement links TRBV14 to TRBJ1-5; a possible D gene is TRBD1 (5 bases). The CDR3 contains 16 residues. Trimming took off 1 base at V and 10 bases at J, with 20 bases between the two ends. Germline lookup yields CDR1 SGHDN and CDR2 FVKESK. CDR3 loop: CASSQGGSKGSAPQHF. The CDR3 nucleotides read TGTGCCAGCAGCCAAGGGGGCTCGAAGGGCTCAGCCCCCCAGCATTTT. Full variable domain (remainder filled in from reference TRBV14 and TRBJ1-5): EAGVTQFPSHSVIEKGQTVTLRCDPISGHDNLYWYRRVMGKEIKFLLHFVKESKQDESGMPNNRFLAERTGGTYSTLKVQPAELEDSGVYFCASSQGGSKGSAPQHFGDGTRLSIL.

There are a few counts of this clonotype. The rearrangement uses TRBV4-1 and TRBJ2-1; weak D call: TRBD2 (5 bases). Trimming took off 0 bases at V and 5 bases at J, with 17 bases between the two ends. CDR1 MGHRA and CDR2 YSYEKL come from the germline V gene. The CDR3 extends over 17 amino acids. Here the CDR3 reads CASSQDEGGRHHNEQFF. The DNA of the CDR3 is TGCGCCAGCAGCCAAGATGAGGGCGGAAGGCACCACAATGAGCAGTTCTTC.

The rearrangement links TRBV11-2 to TRBJ1-2; tentatively, D is TRBD1 (6 bases). The V end lost 1 base, the J end lost 0 bases, and 18 bases lay between the germline ends. Germline CDR1 is SGHAT and CDR2 is FQNNGV. The CDR3 has 18 amino acids. The CDR3, as DNA: TGTGCCAGCAGCTTAGTAGGCCTGGCAGGGGTTACTAACTATGGCTACACCTTC. This encodes CASSLVGLAGVTNYGYTF.

This clonotype was counted only a few times. CDR3 region: CSARDRREVNTQYF. The CDR3 nucleotides read TGCAGTGCTAGAGATCGGCGGGAGGTGAATACGCAGTATTTT. V usage is TRBV20-1 and J usage is TRBJ2-3; TRBD2 matches 8 bases. The ends lost 0 bases at V and 7 bases at J; junction bases unmatched: 6. This CDR3 has 14 amino acids. CDR1 is DFQATT, CDR2 SNEGSKA, per germline (reference sequence).

There are many counts of this clonotype. The chain uses TRBV6-5 and TRBJ2-7; D is uncertain. The V end lost 1 base, the J end lost 0 bases, and 10 bases lay between the germline ends. The germline gives CDR1 MNHEY, CDR2 SVGAGI. This CDR3 has 15 residues. CDR3 loop: CASSYFGGSSYEQYF. The CDR3 coding sequence is TGTGCCAGCAGTTACTTTGGCGGCAGCTCCTACGAGCAGTACTTC.

This chain links TRBV11-2 with TRBJ2-7; the match to TRBD1 covers 9 bases. V shed 2 bases, J shed 2 bases, and the junction held 19 bases outside the gene matches. The CDR3 has 20 amino acids. The germline V gene encodes CDR1 SGHAT and CDR2 FQNNGV. The CDR3 here is CASSLRIRTGAFSLPYEQYF. As DNA, the CDR3 is TGTGCCAGCAGCTTACGGATCAGGACAGGGGCCTTCTCTCTCCCCTACGAGCAGTACTTC.

This clonotype has at least ten counts. The V gene is TRBV5-1, the J gene TRBJ2-7, with D possibly TRBD1 on 6 matching bases. Trimming shortened V by 4 bases and J by 6 bases, and 17 bases separated the two germline ends. CDR3 length: 14 residues. Germline loops: CDR1 SGHRS, CDR2 YFSETQ. The CDR3 region has the DNA TGCGCCAGCAGCCCCAGAACAGGGACGGGCGAGCAGTACTTC. It specifies CASSPRTGTGEQYF.

This rearrangement joins TRBV2 to TRBJ2-5; D is uncertain. The CDR3 runs 16 residues. The V gene's germline CDR1 is SNHLY and CDR2 FYNNEI. Trimming cost V 6 bases and J 0 bases, with 17 bases left between them. The CDR3 sequence: CASRSPTNAYQETQYF. CDR3 sequence (DNA): TGTGCCAGCAGGAGCCCTACAAATGCGTACCAAGAGACCCAGTACTTC. Full variable domain (remainder filled in from reference TRBV2 and TRBJ2-5): EPEVTQTPSHQVTQMGQEVILRCVPISNHLYFYWYRQILGQKVEFLVSFYNNEISEKSEIFDDQFSVERPDGSNFTLKIRSTKLEDSAMYFCASRSPTNAYQETQYFGPGTRLLVL.

This clonotype was counted many times. The rearrangement joins TRBV5-1 to TRBJ2-1, with 11 bases identical to TRBD1. The V gene's germline CDR1 is SGHRS and CDR2 YFSETQ. CDR3 length: 18 amino acids. With V trimmed by 2 bases and J by 9 bases, 16 bases remained unmatched. The CDR3 coding sequence is TGCGCCAGCAGCTTTCGGAGCCCCGCAGGGACAGGGGGACCTGAGCAGTTCTTC. Amino acid sequence: CASSFRSPAGTGGPEQFF.

This clonotype has a count of ten or more. This chain joins TRBV27 and TRBJ1-1; tentatively, D is TRBD1 (6 bases). Germline lookup yields CDR1 MNHEY and CDR2 SMNVEV (reference sequence). This CDR3 contains 15 residues. V gave up 4 bases and J gave up 0 bases, with 12 bases separating them. CDR3 sequence (DNA): TGTGCCAGCAGTTCTGGACAGATGATGAACACTGAAGCTTTCTTT. It specifies CASSSGQMMNTEAFF.

V gene TRBV28 combines with J gene TRBJ1-6; the D gene is possibly TRBD1 (5 bases). Germline CDR1 and CDR2: MDHEN and SYDVKM. This CDR3 is built from 15 residues. V lost 6 bases to trimming and J lost 9 bases, with 18 bases between them. CDR3 in amino acids: CASRNRATGGSPLHF. In DNA, the CDR3 is TGTGCCAGCAGAAACCGGGCCACCGGGGGTTCACCCCTCCACTTT.